This T cell receptor beta chain originates from a study of blood T cells in healthy people across ages. General study findings and limits: Fewer expanded clones and more diversity marked long-lived versus aged donors.

Sample-barcoded 5' priming and a J-beta primer mix drove a second PCR of roughly 7 to 11 cycles. MiXCR, run by TCRdb on the 5' RACE reads, gives a single entry per CDR3 protein. The sample records about 670,000 distinct CDR3 sequences, about 43% being singletons. They isolated at least 7 million PBMCs from each sample. Notes on this clonotype: Its target is unknown. One end of the junction does not line up with germline, which may come from a read error.

Germline-derived CDR1 and CDR2 are SGHTA and FQGNSA. The CDR3 is made up of 14 amino acids. The clonotype comes from an elderly man in good health. This chain connects TRBV7-2 to TRBJ1-2; D might be TRBD1 (5 bases). Source material: blood. CDR3 nucleotide sequence: TGTGCCAACAGCTTAGCCCAGGGTAGCTATGGCTACACCTTC. Amino acid sequence: CANSLAQGSYGYTF.